The 6 T cell receptor beta chains listed next were all sequenced from one sample in a study of T cell responses to AZD1222 COVID-19 vaccine. Method: immunoSEQ multiplex PCR; TCRdb's copy keeps in-frame clones and lacks some. The sample lists 170,000 or so clones, about nine tenths occurring once. Sequencing was performed on peripheral blood, taken on day 0 of AZD1222 vaccination. Source of these receptors: an adult in good health.

The V gene is TRBV27, the J gene TRBJ1-2; 9 bases match TRBD1. Germline CDR1 MNHEY, CDR2 SMNVEV (reference sequence). This CDR3 comprises 15 residues. V shed 5 bases, J shed 6 bases, and the junction held 10 bases outside the gene matches. CDR3 DNA sequence: TGTGCCAGCAGTGTCCGGGACAGGGCCCGGGATGGCTACACCTTC. As protein: CASSVRDRARDGYTF.

This clone occurred many times. The chain recombines TRBV6-2 or TRBV6-3 with TRBJ1-5; D ambiguous. The CDR3 contains 13 residues. With 0 bases removed from V and 4 bases from J, the gap between germline ends came to 4 bases. Germline V gene lookup returns CDR1 MNHEY and CDR2 SVGEGT. DNA for the CDR3: TGTGCCAGCAGTTACTCTGAGAATCAGCCCCAGCATTTT. Translated, it gives CASSYSENQPQHF.

The chain has TRBV6-5 and TRBJ1-5; D gene uncertain. V lost 6 bases, J lost 5 bases, and 17 bases lay in between. The CDR3 spans 15 residues. Germline V gene sequence: CDR1 MNHEY, CDR2 SVGAGI. CDR3 residues: CASRRTAGSDQPQHF. CDR3 DNA: TGTGCCAGCAGACGCACTGCGGGCTCCGATCAGCCCCAGCATTTT.

This chain joins TRBV20-1 and TRBJ1-5; D unresolved. CDR3 length equals 15 residues. Deletions cut 3 bases from V and 1 base from J, with 13 bases between. Per the germline V gene, CDR1 is DFQATT and CDR2 is SNEGSKA (reference sequence). CDR3 sequence (DNA): TGCAGTGCTAGTGTTCCGGGCCTGAGCAATCAGCCCCAGCATTTT. It specifies CSASVPGLSNQPQHF.

The sample holds one count of this clone. V and J are TRBV6-5 and TRBJ1-1; D is perhaps TRBD1 (6 bases). Germline CDR1 MNHEY, CDR2 SVGAGI. V lost 4 bases to trimming and J lost 11 bases, with 26 bases between them. This CDR3 comprises 16 residues. As DNA, the CDR3 is TGTGCCAGCAGTTCGACAGGTTTAACATCTAAGAGAGGGGCTTTCTTT. It specifies CASSSTGLTSKRGAFF.

The V gene is TRBV4-2, the J gene TRBJ1-2, with a tentative D call TRBD1 (5 bases). The CDR3 consists of 14 residues. The germline gives CDR1 LGHNA, CDR2 YNFKEQ. With 1 base removed from V and 2 bases from J, the gap between germline ends came to 8 bases. The CDR3 reads CASSQAGTNYGYTF. The CDR3 DNA reads TGTGCCAGCAGCCAAGCAGGGACCAACTATGGCTACACCTTC.